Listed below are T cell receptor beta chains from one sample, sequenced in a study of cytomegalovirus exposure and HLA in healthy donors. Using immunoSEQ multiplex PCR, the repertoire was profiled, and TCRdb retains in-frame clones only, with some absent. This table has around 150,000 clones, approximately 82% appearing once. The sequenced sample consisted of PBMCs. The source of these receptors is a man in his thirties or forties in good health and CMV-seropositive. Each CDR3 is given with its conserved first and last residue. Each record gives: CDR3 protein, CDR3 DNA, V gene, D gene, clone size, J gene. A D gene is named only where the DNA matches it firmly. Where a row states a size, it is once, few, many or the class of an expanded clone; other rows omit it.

CASSLGTADEQFF TGTGCCAGCAGCTTAGGGACTGCCGATGAGCAGTTCTTC TRBV7-9 . . TRBJ2-1
CASGLGTGVQPQHF TGTGCTAGTGGTTTAGGTACAGGGGTTCAGCCCCAGCATTTT TRBV12-5 TRBD1 . TRBJ1-5
CASSSYGQGAVGANVLTF TGTGCCAGCAGCTCCTATGGACAGGGGGCGGTTGGGGCCAACGTCCTGACTTTC TRBV7-2 TRBD1 . TRBJ2-6
CASMATGNTIYF TGTGCCAGCATGGCAACTGGAAACACCATATATTTT TRBV6-5 . . TRBJ1-3
CAGHWGTGVRGYTF TGTGCCGGACATTGGGGGACAGGGGTTAGAGGCTACACCTTC TRBV6-1 TRBD1 . TRBJ1-2
CASSLNRGQALAKNIQYF TGTGCCAGCAGCTTGAACAGGGGGCAAGCATTGGCCAAAAACATTCAGTACTTC TRBV13 TRBD1 . TRBJ2-4
CASRSGQGGMNTEAFF TGTGCCAGCAGGTCGGGACAGGGGGGCATGAACACTGAAGCTTTCTTT TRBV28 TRBD1 . TRBJ1-1
CASSLGASGRLQLGEQFF TGTGCCAGCAGCCTTGGGGCCAGCGGGAGGCTCCAACTGGGTGAGCAGTTCTTC TRBV11-2 TRBD2 . TRBJ2-1
CASSPSGAYNEQFF TGTGCCAGCAGCCCTAGCGGGGCCTACAATGAGCAGTTCTTC TRBV5-6 TRBD2 . TRBJ2-1
CASSPDYLYQETQYF TGTGCCAGCTCACCCGACTACCTGTACCAAGAGACCCAGTACTTC TRBV18 . . TRBJ2-5
CASSPTSGPNQPQHF TGTGCCAGCAGCCCAACTTCAGGGCCCAATCAGCCCCAGCATTTT TRBV9 . . TRBJ1-5
CASSIRGVGTEAFF TGTGCCAGTAGTATCAGGGGGGTGGGCACTGAAGCTTTCTTT TRBV19 TRBD1 once TRBJ1-1
CASSLSSGRPGDEQFF TGTGCCAGCAGCTTAAGCAGCGGGCGCCCTGGGGATGAGCAGTTCTTC TRBV7-3 . once TRBJ2-1
CASSLEGSGNTIYF TGTGCCAGCAGTTTGGAGGGGAGCGGAAACACCATATATTTT TRBV6-5 . . TRBJ1-3
CASSLAGTSGEKLFF TGCGCCAGCAGCTTGGCGGGGACCAGCGGGGAAAAACTGTTTTTT TRBV5-1 . . TRBJ1-4
CASRGGAYSPLHF TGTGCCAGCAGGGGGGGAGCGTACTCACCCCTCCACTTT TRBV28 . . TRBJ1-6
CASSPRRDEQYF TGTGCCAGCAGCCCGCGGCGGGACGAGCAGTACTTC TRBV6-5 . . TRBJ2-7
CASSEAGGAEQFF TGTGCCAGCAGTGAGGCGGGAGGGGCTGAGCAGTTCTTC TRBV2 TRBD2 . TRBJ2-1
CASSLSQGLEAFF TGTGCCAGCAGTTTATCCCAGGGGCTCGAAGCTTTCTTT TRBV28 . once TRBJ1-1
CASSLGFSTNYGYTF TGTGCCAGCAGCTTGGGGTTCTCTACTAACTATGGCTACACCTTC TRBV5-8 . many TRBJ1-2
CATWGLNTEAFF TGTGCCACCTGGGGCCTGAACACTGAAGCTTTCTTT TRBV27 . . TRBJ1-1
CASRRLAGGGETQYF TGTGCCAGCAGGCGGCTAGCGGGAGGTGGAGAGACCCAGTACTTC TRBV2 TRBD2 . TRBJ2-5
CASSMRGDRLNTEAFF TGTGCCAGTAGTATGAGGGGGGACAGACTTAACACTGAAGCTTTCTTT TRBV19 TRBD1 . TRBJ1-1
CASSEVAEFGNTIYF TGTGCCAGCAGTGAAGTTGCGGAATTCGGAAACACCATATATTTT TRBV2 . . TRBJ1-3
CASSIRGSKNIQYF TGTGCCAGTAGTATAAGAGGGTCCAAAAACATTCAGTACTTC TRBV19 . . TRBJ2-4
CASSLPNTGELFF TGTGCCAGCAGCCTCCCGAACACCGGGGAGCTGTTTTTT TRBV5-4 . . TRBJ2-2
CASSFSGDEKLFF TGTGCCAGCAGTTTCTCGGGGGATGAAAAACTGTTTTTT TRBV28 . . TRBJ1-4
CASSRSGTGESPLHF TGTGCCAGCAGTCGATCCGGGACAGGGGAATCACCCCTCCACTTT TRBV6-5 TRBD1 few TRBJ1-6
CASSFLTVNYEQYF TGTGCCAGCAGTTTTCTGACAGTGAACTACGAGCAGTACTTC TRBV28 . . TRBJ2-7
CASSYSADYGYTF TGTGCCAGCAGTTACTCGGCAGATTATGGCTACACCTTC TRBV6-5 . . TRBJ1-2
CASSSRQGYEQYF TGTGCCAGCAGTAGTAGACAGGGCTACGAGCAGTACTTC TRBV6-6 TRBD1 . TRBJ2-7
CASSLQGYEQYF TGTGCCAGCAGCTTACAGGGCTACGAGCAGTACTTC TRBV7-2 . . TRBJ2-7
CSSSSGDYGYTF TGTTCCAGCAGCTCCGGAGACTATGGCTACACCTTC TRBV7-9 . . TRBJ1-2
CASSATGVSNQPQHF TGCGCCAGCAGTGCGACAGGGGTTAGCAATCAGCCCCAGCATTTT TRBV10-2 TRBD1 . TRBJ1-5
CASSPGQGRTQYF TGTGCCAGCAGCCCGGGACAGGGTCGGACCCAGTACTTC TRBV14 TRBD1 . TRBJ2-5